Following are 12 T cell receptor beta chains from one sample sequenced in a study of T cell repertoires in aging, cancer and after chemotherapy. TCR beta rearrangements were amplified from peripheral blood genomic DNA. Rearranged V-D-J TRB sequences were amplified with a mixed TRB-A/B primer pool. TCRdb ran MiXCR on the multiplex PCR reads and lists one entry per CDR3 protein. The sample consists of around 10,000 distinct CDR3 sequences, 24% of them appearing once. Sequenced input: blood. These receptors came from a human donor in good health.

The V call is TRBV15, the J call TRBJ2-1; the D call may be TRBD1 or TRBD2 (6 bases each). Germline-derived CDR1 and CDR2 are LNHNV and YYDKDF (reference sequence). This CDR3 region has 17 residues. Trimming stripped 3 bases from V and 0 bases from J, with 15 bases between. The chain's CDR3 is CATSRGGTGRSYNEQFF. The DNA of the CDR3 is TGTGCCACCAGCAGGGGGGGTACAGGGCGCTCCTACAATGAGCAGTTCTTC.

This clonotype was seen a few times. The chain couples TRBV11-2 to TRBJ2-3; 10 positions match TRBD2. CDR1 and CDR2 (germline): SGHAT, FQNNGV. V was clipped by 5 bases and J by 1 base; unmatched bases: 9. The length of the CDR3 is 17 residues. The CDR3: CASSRIGSGRGTDTQYF. CDR3 coding DNA: TGTGCCAGCAGCCGCATAGGGAGCGGGAGGGGCACAGATACGCAGTATTTT.

V and J are TRBV27 and TRBJ2-5; D is possibly TRBD1 or TRBD2 (5 bases each). The germline V and J ends were trimmed by 5 bases and 2 bases, with 18 bases remaining between them. CDR3 length: 16 residues. Germline CDR1 reads MNHEY; CDR2 reads SMNVEV (reference sequence). The CDR3 DNA follows: TGTGCCAGCAGTGCCGCCGGGGCTAGTGCTCAAGAGACCCAGTACTTC. This translates into CASSAAGASAQETQYF.

There are a few counts of this clonotype. A much more abundant neighbour one base away suggests this may be a read error. V and J are TRBV30 and TRBJ2-7; 7 bases fit TRBD1. The V gene's germline CDR1 is GTSNPN and CDR2 SVGIG (reference sequence). This CDR3 comprises 15 residues. The CDR3 sequence is CACSVGGQAIYEQYF. The CDR3, as DNA: TGTGCCTGTAGTGTAGGAGGACAGGCGATCTACGAGCAGTACTTC.

About this clonotype: One base away lies a much larger clone, so this may be a sequencing read error. The rearrangement joins TRBV6-1 to TRBJ2-3, with D hard to call. Germline loops: CDR1 MNHNS, CDR2 SASEGT. V was clipped by 2 bases and J by 6 bases, with 18 bases between them. This CDR3 region has 16 residues. DNA for the CDR3: TGTGCCAGCAGTGAACTACCTATGTGGGCTTCTGATACGCAGTATTTT. Its translation is CASSELPMWASDTQYF.

This clonotype counts as medium-sized. The chain is built from TRBV27 and TRBJ2-7; either TRBD1 or TRBD2 may fit D (5 bases each). Germline V gives CDR1 MNHEY, CDR2 SMNVEV (reference sequence). The CDR3 is 14 amino acids. Trimming removed 4 bases at V and 1 base at J, with 11 bases between. The CDR3 DNA reads as TGTGCCAGCAGTTACCGGGACGCATCCTACGAGCAGTACTTC. Its protein is CASSYRDASYEQYF.

V and J are TRBV10-1 and TRBJ2-7; D unresolved. The DNA matches TRBJ2-1 better at its end, which makes the J call doubtful. The germline V gene encodes CDR1 WNHNN and CDR2 SYGVQD (reference sequence). CDR3 length equals 15 residues. The DNA for the CDR3 is TGCGCCAGCAGTGAAGCACAGAGCTCCTACAATGAGCAGTTCTTC. Translation: CASSEAQSSYNEQFF.

This clonotype was recorded only once. The chain has TRBV5-1 and TRBJ1-3; 8 positions agree with TRBD1. J was trimmed by 3 bases and V by 4 bases; bases with no gene match: 6. Germline CDR1 SGHRS, CDR2 YFSETQ. The CDR3 loop spans 15 amino acids. The CDR3 protein is CASSRGQGDGNTIYF. CDR3 bases: TGCGCCAGCAGCCGTGGACAGGGCGATGGAAACACCATATATTTT.

The V and J genes are TRBV4-1 and TRBJ2-7; 13 bases fit TRBD2. The V and J ends lost 0 bases and 3 bases, in that order; junction bases with no gene match: 2. This CDR3 has 16 amino acids. From germline, CDR1 is MGHRA and CDR2 YSYEKL. The CDR3 sequence is CASSQDRTSGSYEQYF. CDR3 DNA sequence: TGCGCCAGCAGCCAAGATCGGACTAGCGGGAGCTACGAGCAGTACTTC.

The CDR3 sequence: CASSPWTSGSSGNEQFF. DNA of the CDR3: TGCGCCAGCAGCCCCTGGACTAGCGGGAGTTCTGGCAATGAGCAGTTCTTC. V and J are TRBV4-3 and TRBJ2-1, with 13 bases lining up with TRBD2. The junction had 9 bases not matched to a gene; V was cut back by 4 bases and J by 6 bases. Per germline, CDR1 LGHNA and CDR2 YSLEER. CDR3 length: 17 amino acids.

The chain recombines TRBV10-3 with TRBJ2-3, with D perhaps TRBD2 (7 bases). Germline CDR1 is ENHRY and CDR2 is SYGVKD. This CDR3 is 17 amino acids long. V gave up 10 bases and J gave up 1 base, with 24 bases separating them. The chain's CDR3 is CATRFAGAPGGTDTQYF. Here the CDR3 DNA reads TGTGCCACCCGCTTTGCGGGGGCCCCTGGTGGCACAGATACGCAGTATTTT.

This chain uses TRBV6-2 or TRBV6-3 with TRBJ2-3, with a tentative D call TRBD2 (5 bases). V was clipped by 4 bases and J by 4 bases, with 12 bases between them. Germline CDR1 and CDR2: MNHEY and SVGEGT. The CDR3 has 14 residues. CDR3 loop: CASSSRPEADTQYF. The CDR3 DNA is TGTGCCAGCAGTTCCCGCCCGGAGGCAGATACGCAGTATTTT.